A selection of T cell receptor beta chains follows, all from one sample in a study of blood T cells in healthy people across ages. TCRdb analysed the 5' RACE reads with MiXCR anew, one entry per CDR3 protein. The sample holds hundreds of thousands of distinct CDR3 sequences; roughly half are singletons and the top ten take approximately 15%. The sequenced material came from blood. Receptors were obtained from an elderly woman in good health. The CDR3 runs from the conserved cysteine through the conserved F or W. A D gene is named only where the DNA matches it firmly. The size of a clone is reported for some rows only, either as once, few or many, or as a class for expanded clones.

j_gene	abundance	d_gene	v_gene	CDR3nt	CDR3aa
TRBJ2-1	NA	NA	TRBV25-1	TGTGCCAGCAGTGATGCGAATCGGATTGAGCAGTTCTTC	CASSDANRIEQFF
TRBJ2-7	NA	TRBD2	TRBV5-1	TGCGCCAGCAGTTCCGGGGGGACGAAAACCTACGAGCAGTACTTC	CASSSGGTKTYEQYF
TRBJ2-1	once	TRBD2	TRBV7-3	TGTGCCAGCAGCTTAATGGGGGGGGGGTGCAATGAGCAGTTCTTC	CASSLMGGGCNEQFF
TRBJ2-5	few	NA	TRBV24-1	TGTGCCACCAGTGATGGGGAGACCCAGTACTTC	CATSDGETQYF
TRBJ2-1	few	NA	TRBV20-1	TGCAGTGCTAGGATCGGCGGCCCCTACAATGAGCAGTTCTTC	CSARIGGPYNEQFF
TRBJ1-4	few	NA	TRBV28	TGTGCCAGCAGAACTAATGAAAAACTGTTTTTT	CASRTNEKLFF
TRBJ2-5	NA	TRBD1	TRBV29-1	TGCAGCGTCCGGACAGGGACGGAGACCCAGTACTTC	CSVRTGTETQYF
TRBJ2-5	NA	TRBD2	TRBV7-3	TGTGCCAGCAGGCGGACTAGCGGGAGTGGAGATGAGCAGTACTTC	CASRRTSGSGDEQYF
TRBJ1-1	NA	NA	TRBV12-3/TRBV12-4	TGTGCCAGCAGTTTAGCGGGGGCGGTTTTGAACACTGAAGCTTTCTTT	CASSLAGAVLNTEAFF
TRBJ2-3	many	NA	TRBV5-1	TGCGCCAGCCGGGATACAGGGAACACAGATACGCAGTATTTT	CASRDTGNTDTQYF
TRBJ2-5	many	TRBD2	TRBV2	TGTGCCAGCAGTGGAAGTAGCGGGAGCAAGACCCAGTACTTC	CASSGSSGSKTQYF
TRBJ2-5	many	NA	TRBV27	TGTGCCAGCAGTCTTTACAGGGCCACGAAAGAGACCCAGTACTTC	CASSLYRATKETQYF
TRBJ2-1	many	NA	TRBV18	TGTGCCAGCTCACCAACCGGGTCCAATGAGCAGTTCTTC	CASSPTGSNEQFF
TRBJ1-1	NA	NA	TRBV12-3/TRBV12-4	TGTGCCAGCAGTTTAGCGGGGGGGGCGGTGGCTGAAGCTTTCTTT	CASSLAGGAVAEAFF
TRBJ2-7	NA	NA	TRBV6-6	TGTGCCAGTAAGTCGGGGACTGCCTACGAGCAGTACTTC	CASKSGTAYEQYF
TRBJ2-3	once	NA	TRBV7-6	TGTGCCAGCAGCTTATCCCGGGCGGGGCCCCGAACAGATACGCAGTATTTT	CASSLSRAGPRTDTQYF